These 31 T cell receptor beta chains were sequenced from one sample in a study of post-analysis software for immune sequencing data. Points from the study as a whole: Higher frequency in patients than in controls was seen for several TRBV segments, with TRBV5-6, TRBV5-1 and TRBV20-1 among them.

For these receptors, no antigen is known. Prepared libraries of TCR beta cDNA carried unique molecular identifiers. TCRdb re-called the PCR reads with MiXCR, one entry per CDR3 protein. The sample contains hundreds of thousands of distinct CDR3 sequences, approximately 59% of which appear only once. The sequencing sample was made of blood. The source of these receptors is a girl aged 2 to 9 with multiple sclerosis.

This clonotype was counted once. The V gene is TRBV20-1, the J gene TRBJ2-1; D remains ambiguous. Germline assignment: CDR1 DFQATT and CDR2 SNEGSKA (reference sequence). The CDR3 spans 17 residues. Trimming stripped 6 bases from V and 3 bases from J, with 24 bases between. The CDR3 protein is CSAIRVGRPAYYNEQFF. CDR3 in DNA: TGCAGTGCCATCCGCGTGGGCCGCCCAGCATACTACAATGAGCAGTTCTTC.

V usage is TRBV4-1 and J usage is TRBJ2-1; D call uncertain. Germline V CDR1 and CDR2: MGHRA, YSYEKL. The CDR3 length is 16 residues. V lost 2 bases and J lost 5, with 16 bases in between. CDR3 DNA: TGCGCCAGCAGCCAACTCCTCATCCGACAAGACAATGAGCAGTTCTTC. Amino acids: CASSQLLIRQDNEQFF.

This clonotype was found a few times. This sequence joins TRBV27 and TRBJ2-7; D tentatively fits TRBD1 or TRBD2 (5 bases each). The end of the DNA aligns better with TRBJ2-5, so the J call may be wrong. The CDR3 contains 14 residues. Per the germline V gene, CDR1 is MNHEY and CDR2 is SMNVEV (reference sequence). The chain's CDR3 is CASSFRGDQETQYF. As DNA, the CDR3 is TGTGCCAGCAGTTTCCGAGGGGATCAAGAGACCCAGTACTTC.

This clonotype was found once. One end of the junction fails to match germline, which may point to a read error. J is TRBJ1-1 and V is TRBV4-1; D remains unclear. This CDR3 spans 13 amino acids. Germline CDR1 reads MGHRA; CDR2 reads YSYEKL. The DNA of the CDR3 is TGCGCCGGCAGCCAAGAAGGATACACTGAAGCTTTCTTT. As protein: CAGSQEGYTEAFF.

The rearrangement uses TRBV3-1 and TRBJ2-5; the match to TRBD2 covers 10 bases. The J call may be mistaken, given a closer DNA end match to TRBJ2-7. Germline loops: CDR1 LGHDT, CDR2 YNNKEL (reference sequence). The CDR3 extends over 14 amino acids. CDR3 in DNA: TGTGCCAGCAGCCGCGGGACTAGCGAACGCGAGCAGTACTTC. It translates to CASSRGTSEREQYF.

This clonotype was observed at least ten times. One end of the junction is discordant with germline, which a read error may explain. The V and J genes are TRBV5-1 and TRBJ2-7; D is unresolved. The germline CDR1 and CDR2 sequences are SGHRS and YFSETQ. This CDR3 has 13 residues. CDR3 DNA: TGTGCCAGCAGCCTGACGGAGTCCTACGAGCAGTACTTC. Translating it yields CASSLTESYEQYF.

The chain couples TRBV7-9 to TRBJ2-1; 9 bases are a match to TRBD2. The CDR3 loop spans 19 amino acids. J lost 0 bases, V lost 5 bases, and 14 bases had no gene match. Germline assignment: CDR1 SEHNR and CDR2 FQNEAQ (reference sequence). CDR3 region: CASSPRGLAGFSSYNEQFF. The CDR3, as DNA: TGTGCCAGCAGCCCACGAGGTCTAGCGGGATTTTCCTCCTACAATGAGCAGTTCTTC.

This clonotype has only a few counts. The V gene is TRBV15, the J gene TRBJ1-5; D is perhaps TRBD1 (5 bases). The CDR3 has 14 amino acids. Germline CDR1 and CDR2: LNHNV and YYDKDF (reference sequence). The ends were cut back, 0 bases at V and 6 bases at J, with 9 bases in the middle. CDR3 sequence: CATSRDRVGQPQHF. CDR3 in DNA: TGTGCCACCAGCAGAGACAGGGTCGGTCAGCCCCAGCATTTT.

The table lists this clonotype with a few counts. The rearrangement joins TRBV7-2 to TRBJ2-2; D is possibly TRBD2 (6 bases). Trimming stripped 4 bases from V and 1 base from J, with 16 bases between. Germline CDR1 reads SGHTA; CDR2 reads FQGNSA. The CDR3 contains 17 residues. CDR3 protein: CASSSNSWGVNTGELFF. The CDR3 coding sequence is TGTGCCAGCAGCTCCAATTCTTGGGGGGTGAACACCGGGGAGCTGTTTTTT.

CDR3 nucleotides: TGCGCCAGCAGCTTGGAGGGGGACTCAGGGGGGAATGAGCAGTTCTTC. This codes for CASSLEGDSGGNEQFF. The genes are TRBV5-1 and TRBJ2-1; tentative D call: TRBD1 (7 bases). V shed 0 bases and J shed 7 bases, with 17 bases lying between them. Germline assignment: CDR1 SGHRS and CDR2 YFSETQ. This CDR3 is built from 16 residues.

The chain combines TRBV5-1 with TRBJ2-5; D possibly corresponds to TRBD2 (6 bases). Germline CDR1 reads SGHRS; CDR2 reads YFSETQ. The CDR3 spans 16 residues. V shed 0 bases and J shed 4 bases, with 16 bases lying between them. The CDR3 spells CASSLARGGSGETQYF. CDR3 sequence (DNA): TGCGCCAGCAGCTTGGCTCGGGGAGGTAGTGGAGAGACCCAGTACTTC.

In this sample, this clonotype turned up a few times. This sequence joins TRBV14 and TRBJ1-1; the D gene is possibly TRBD1 (5 bases). The CDR3 extends over 16 amino acids. V dropped 0 bases and J dropped 1 base, with 12 bases sitting between them. CDR1 is SGHDN, CDR2 FVKESK, per germline. As DNA, the CDR3 is TGTGCCAGCAGCCAAGATCCACCGGGGCCGAACACTGAAGCTTTCTTT. The encoded protein is CASSQDPPGPNTEAFF.

V usage is TRBV12-3 or TRBV12-4 and J usage is TRBJ1-2; D call uncertain. This CDR3 spans 13 amino acids. V was trimmed by 1 base and J by 8 bases, leaving 11 bases between them. The CDR3 nucleotides read TGTGCCAGCAGTTTAGGGCAGTCGGAGGGCTACACCTTC. Encoded protein: CASSLGQSEGYTF.

V gene TRBV4-1 combines with J gene TRBJ2-7; D gene uncertain. The CDR3 is made up of 15 amino acids. Germline V gene sequence: CDR1 MGHRA, CDR2 YSYEKL. The ends were cut back, 4 bases at V and 0 bases at J, with 13 bases in the middle. CDR3 region: CASSPLYYFSYEQYF. The CDR3 DNA sequence: TGCGCCAGCAGCCCACTTTATTATTTCTCCTACGAGCAGTACTTC.

The chain links TRBV28 to TRBJ2-5, with 13 nucleotides matching TRBD2. The V gene's germline CDR1 is MDHEN and CDR2 SYDVKM. The J segment lost 1 base and the V segment lost 2 bases, leaving 4 bases of the junction unmatched. CDR3 size: 17 residues. In DNA, the CDR3 is TGTGCCAGCAGTTTAGGTGGACTAGCGGGGGTCCAAGAGACCCAGTACTTC. This codes for CASSLGGLAGVQETQYF.

This rearrangement joins TRBV3-1 to TRBJ2-1, with TRBD2 matching 7 bases. J lost 3 bases, V lost 1 base, and 6 bases had no gene match. The CDR3 runs to 16 residues. Germline V lookup: CDR1 LGHDT, CDR2 YNNKEL (reference sequence). CDR3 sequence: CASSQGGGIYYNEQFF. The CDR3 DNA reads TGTGCCAGCAGCCAAGGGGGGGGAATTTACTACAATGAGCAGTTCTTC.

V usage is TRBV4-3 and J usage is TRBJ1-2, with 7 bases aligning to TRBD1. The CDR3 runs 13 residues. Germline V CDR1 and CDR2: LGHNA, YSLEER. With V trimmed by 4 bases and J by 8 bases, 7 bases remained unmatched. The CDR3 loop reads CASSPTTGNGYTF. In DNA form, the CDR3 reads TGCGCCAGCAGCCCCACGACAGGGAACGGCTACACCTTC.

This rearrangement joins TRBV5-1 to TRBJ1-2; D unclear. V was clipped by 0 bases and J by 6 bases, with 6 bases between them. Germline loops: CDR1 SGHRS, CDR2 YFSETQ. CDR3 size: 12 residues. The CDR3: CASSLGEHGYTF. Written as DNA, the CDR3 is TGCGCCAGCAGCTTGGGGGAGCATGGCTACACCTTC.

This clonotype was seen only a few times. The chain combines TRBV20-1 with TRBJ2-3; 11 bases line up with TRBD2. CDR1 and CDR2 from the germline V gene are DFQATT and SNEGSKA (reference sequence). This CDR3 is built from 18 residues. The trim removed 2 bases at V and 2 bases at J, leaving 12 bases unmatched. The CDR3 spells CSARRTSGSWGDTDTQYF. CDR3 DNA sequence: TGCAGTGCTAGACGTACTAGCGGGAGCTGGGGGGACACAGATACGCAGTATTTT.

Worth noting for this clonotype: Germline and junction disagree at one end, which may indicate a read error. The J gene is TRBJ2-7, the V gene TRBV9; 9 positions match TRBD1. This CDR3 has 14 amino acids. In germline, CDR1 is SGDLS, CDR2 YYNGEE. CDR3 in amino acids: CTSSVGQGSDEQYF. In DNA form, the CDR3 reads TGTACCAGCAGCGTTGGACAGGGGAGTGACGAGCAGTACTTC.

J is TRBJ1-1 and V is TRBV7-8; no definite D call. Per germline, CDR1 SGHVS and CDR2 FQNEAQ. V dropped 2 bases and J dropped 0 bases, with 10 bases sitting between them. The CDR3 has 15 residues. The CDR3 DNA reads as TGTGCCAGCAGCTTAAAAGAGGGTATGAACACTGAAGCTTTCTTT. It specifies CASSLKEGMNTEAFF.

The chain couples TRBV20-1 to TRBJ2-7, with D unresolved. V shed 5 bases and J shed 10 bases, with 12 bases lying between them. The germline CDR1 and CDR2 sequences are DFQATT and SNEGSKA (reference sequence). CDR3 length: 10 amino acids. The CDR3 spells CSAPQESQYF. The CDR3 region has the DNA TGCAGTGCTCCTCAAGAGTCCCAGTACTTC.

This clonotype was detected a few times. The CDR3 sequence is CASSPMGASDYGYTF. The CDR3 nucleotides are TGCGCCAGCAGCCCTATGGGGGCCAGTGACTATGGCTACACCTTC. This chain uses TRBV4-3 with TRBJ1-2, with D perhaps TRBD1 (6 bases). The V and J ends lost 4 bases and 3 bases respectively, with 15 bases between them. The CDR3 is made up of 15 amino acids. Germline loops: CDR1 LGHNA, CDR2 YSLEER.

There are a few counts of this clonotype. At one end the junction does not follow the germline gene, possibly because of a read error. The chain employs TRBV5-1 and TRBJ2-3; the match to TRBD1 covers 7 bases. This CDR3 is built from 14 residues. In germline, CDR1 is SGHRS, CDR2 YFSETQ. The CDR3: CASSPGQYTDTQYF. Here the CDR3 DNA reads TGTGCCAGCAGCCCGGGACAGTACACAGATACGCAGTATTTT. Supplemented by reference TRBV5-1 and TRBJ2-3, the full variable domain reads KAGVTQTPRYLIKTRGQQVTLSCSPISGHRSVSWYQQTPGQGLQFLFEYFSETQRNKGNFPGRFSGRQFSNSRSEMNVSTLELGDSALYLCASSPGQYTDTQYFGPGTRLTVL.

The chain is built from TRBV20-1 and TRBJ1-2, with 8 bases identical to TRBD1. V lost 6 bases, J lost 6 bases, and 9 bases stayed unmatched. The germline V gene encodes CDR1 DFQATT and CDR2 SNEGSKA (reference sequence). The CDR3 has 13 residues. CDR3 nucleotide sequence: TGCAGTGCCCACCCCAGGGGGCCCCATGGCTACACCTTC. The encoded protein is CSAHPRGPHGYTF.

The genes are TRBV29-1 and TRBJ2-7, with D maybe TRBD1 (6 bases). This CDR3 has 19 residues. Germline-derived CDR1 and CDR2 are SQVTM and ANQGSEA. Here the CDR3 reads CNALSPVDSDFFFSYEQYF. The DNA of the CDR3 is TGCAACGCCCTCAGCCCGGTGGACAGCGACTTCTTTTTTTCCTACGAGCAGTACTTC.

This clonotype was counted once. The chain couples TRBV11-3 to TRBJ2-1; the D call may be TRBD1 or TRBD2 (5 bases each). V lost 5 bases and J lost 10, with 9 bases in between. CDR1 is SGHNT and CDR2 is YENEEA in the germline V gene. The CDR3 totals 11 residues. The CDR3 region has the DNA TGTGCCAGCAGCGAGAGGGGAGAGCAGTTCTTC. As protein: CASSERGEQFF.

V usage is TRBV7-2 and J usage is TRBJ2-7; the match to TRBD2 covers 10 bases. The CDR3 is 15 amino acids. Germline V lookup: CDR1 SGHTA, CDR2 FQGNSA. Trimming took 3 bases from V and 6 from J; bases not matched to a gene: 8. CDR3 DNA: TGTGCCAGCAGCTTTCAAGCGGGGGGGGCGGTCGAGCAGTACTTC. Its protein product is CASSFQAGGAVEQYF.

This rearrangement joins TRBV29-1 to TRBJ2-1; TRBD2 aligns across 9 bases. Trimming took 2 bases from V and 1 from J; bases not matched to a gene: 0. This CDR3 has 14 amino acids. Germline CDR1 is SQVTM and CDR2 is ANQGSEA. The CDR3 spells CSVELAGSYNEQFF. The CDR3 DNA is TGCAGCGTTGAACTAGCGGGATCCTACAATGAGCAGTTCTTC.

The chain links TRBV5-1 to TRBJ2-1; 9 bases match TRBD1. The germline V gene encodes CDR1 SGHRS and CDR2 YFSETQ. The V and J ends lost 4 bases and 7 bases, in that order; junction bases with no gene match: 9. The CDR3 is made up of 15 amino acids. Written as DNA, the CDR3 is TGCGCCAGCAGCCTGGGCGGGACAGGGAGGAATGAGCAGTTCTTC. Translating it yields CASSLGGTGRNEQFF.

For this clonotype: The junction and the germline gene differ at one end; a read error may be behind it. J is TRBJ2-1 and V is TRBV20-1; D may correspond to TRBD1 or TRBD2 (6 bases each). This CDR3 contains 20 residues. The germline gives CDR1 DFQATT, CDR2 SNEGSKA (reference sequence). CDR3 region: CSARESPGLHPPGAYNEQVF. The CDR3 DNA reads as TGCAGTGCTAGAGAGTCCCCGGGACTCCACCCCCCAGGGGCCTACAATGAGCAGGTCTTC.